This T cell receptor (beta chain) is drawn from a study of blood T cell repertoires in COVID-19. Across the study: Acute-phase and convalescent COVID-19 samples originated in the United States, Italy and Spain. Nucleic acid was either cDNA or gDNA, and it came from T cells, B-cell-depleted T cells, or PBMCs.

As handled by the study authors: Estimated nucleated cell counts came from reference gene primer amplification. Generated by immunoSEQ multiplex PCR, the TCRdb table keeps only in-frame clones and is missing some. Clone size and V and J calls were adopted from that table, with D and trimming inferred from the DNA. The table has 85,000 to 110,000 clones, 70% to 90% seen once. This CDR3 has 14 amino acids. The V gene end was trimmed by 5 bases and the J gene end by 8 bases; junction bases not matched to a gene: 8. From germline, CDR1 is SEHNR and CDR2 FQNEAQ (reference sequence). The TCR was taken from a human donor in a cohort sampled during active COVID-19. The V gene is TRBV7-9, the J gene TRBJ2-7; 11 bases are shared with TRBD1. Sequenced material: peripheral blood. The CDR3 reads CASSVRDRGSQQYF. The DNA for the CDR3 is TGTGCCAGCAGCGTCCGGGACAGGGGGTCGCAGCAGTACTTC.